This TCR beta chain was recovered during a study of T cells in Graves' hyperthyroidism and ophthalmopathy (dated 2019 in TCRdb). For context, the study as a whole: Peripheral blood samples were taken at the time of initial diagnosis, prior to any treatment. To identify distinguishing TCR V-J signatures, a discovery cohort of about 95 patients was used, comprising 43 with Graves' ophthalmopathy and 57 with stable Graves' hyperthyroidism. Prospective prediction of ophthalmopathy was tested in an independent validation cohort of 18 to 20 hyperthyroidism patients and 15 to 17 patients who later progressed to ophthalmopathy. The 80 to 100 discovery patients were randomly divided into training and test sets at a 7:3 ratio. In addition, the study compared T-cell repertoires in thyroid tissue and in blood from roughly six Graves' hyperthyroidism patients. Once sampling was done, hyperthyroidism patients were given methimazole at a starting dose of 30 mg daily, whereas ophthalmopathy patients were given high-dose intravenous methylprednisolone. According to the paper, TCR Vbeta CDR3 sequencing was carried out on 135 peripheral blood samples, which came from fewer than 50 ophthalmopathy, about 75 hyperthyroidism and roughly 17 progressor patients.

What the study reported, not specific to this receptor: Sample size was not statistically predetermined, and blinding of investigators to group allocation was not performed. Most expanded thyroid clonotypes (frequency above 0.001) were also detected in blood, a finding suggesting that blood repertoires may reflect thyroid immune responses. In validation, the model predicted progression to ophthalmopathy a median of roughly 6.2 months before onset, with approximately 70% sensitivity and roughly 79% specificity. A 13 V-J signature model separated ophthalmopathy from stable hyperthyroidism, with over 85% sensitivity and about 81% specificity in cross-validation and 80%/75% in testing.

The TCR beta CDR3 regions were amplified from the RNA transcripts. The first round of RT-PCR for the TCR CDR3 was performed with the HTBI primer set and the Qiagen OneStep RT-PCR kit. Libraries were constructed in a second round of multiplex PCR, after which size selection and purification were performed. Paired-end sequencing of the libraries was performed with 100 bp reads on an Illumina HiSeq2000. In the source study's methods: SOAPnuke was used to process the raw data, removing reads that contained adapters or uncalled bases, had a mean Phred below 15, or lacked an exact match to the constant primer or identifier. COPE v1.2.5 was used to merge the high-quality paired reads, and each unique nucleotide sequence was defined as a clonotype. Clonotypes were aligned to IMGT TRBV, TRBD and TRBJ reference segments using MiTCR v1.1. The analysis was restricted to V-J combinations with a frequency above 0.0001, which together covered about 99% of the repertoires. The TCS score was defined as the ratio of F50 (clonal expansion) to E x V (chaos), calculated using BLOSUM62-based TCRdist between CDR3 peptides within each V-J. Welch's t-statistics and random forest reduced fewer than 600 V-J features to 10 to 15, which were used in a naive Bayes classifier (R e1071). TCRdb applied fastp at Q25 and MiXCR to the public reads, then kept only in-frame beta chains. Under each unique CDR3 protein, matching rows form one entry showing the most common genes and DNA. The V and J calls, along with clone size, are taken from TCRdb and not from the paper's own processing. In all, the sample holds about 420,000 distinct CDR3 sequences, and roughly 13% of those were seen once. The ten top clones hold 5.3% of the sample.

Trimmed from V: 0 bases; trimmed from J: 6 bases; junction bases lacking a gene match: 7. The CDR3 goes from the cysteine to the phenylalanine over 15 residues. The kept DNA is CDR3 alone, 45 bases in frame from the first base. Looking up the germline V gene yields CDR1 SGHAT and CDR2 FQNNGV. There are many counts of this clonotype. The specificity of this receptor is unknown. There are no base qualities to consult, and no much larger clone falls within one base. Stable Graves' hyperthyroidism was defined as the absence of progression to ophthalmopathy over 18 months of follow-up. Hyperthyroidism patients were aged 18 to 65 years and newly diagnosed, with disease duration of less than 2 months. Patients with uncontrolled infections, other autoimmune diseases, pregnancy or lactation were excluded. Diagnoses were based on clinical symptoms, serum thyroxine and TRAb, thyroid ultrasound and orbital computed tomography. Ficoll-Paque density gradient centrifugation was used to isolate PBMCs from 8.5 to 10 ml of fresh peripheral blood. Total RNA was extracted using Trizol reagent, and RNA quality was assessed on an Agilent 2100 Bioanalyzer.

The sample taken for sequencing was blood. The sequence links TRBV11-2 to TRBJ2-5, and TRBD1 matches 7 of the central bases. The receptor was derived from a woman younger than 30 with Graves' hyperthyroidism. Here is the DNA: TGTGCCAGCAGCTTAGAGACAGGGCCCTGGCAGACCCAGTACTTC. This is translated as CASSLETGPWQTQYF.